This T cell receptor beta chain stems from a study of blood T cell repertoires in COVID-19. Study summary: Samples taken during acute and convalescent COVID-19 were collected in the United States, Italy and Spain. T cells, B-cell-depleted T cells, or PBMCs supplied cDNA or gDNA.

This clone is a singleton in its sample. Germline V gene data show CDR1 as SGHNT and CDR2 as YYREEE (reference sequence). Deletions cut 6 bases from V and 3 bases from J, with 9 bases between. The length of the CDR3 is 13 residues. In the authors' methods: Estimation of nucleated cell counts was performed using reference gene primer amplification. The method was immunoSEQ multiplex PCR; TCRdb's version includes in-frame clones alone and lacks a portion of them. For V, J and clone size, that table is used; D and trimming come from the DNA. The table includes a few hundred thousand clones, around nine tenths detected once.

What was sequenced was peripheral blood. The sequence was collected from a woman aged 70-85 years with active or convalescent COVID-19. The chain employs TRBV5-4 and TRBJ2-2; D may be TRBD1 (6 bases). CDR3 DNA sequence: TGTGCCAGCAACCAGGGGCACACCGGGGAGCTGTTTTTT. Its translation is CASNQGHTGELFF.